These T cell receptor beta chains were read from a single sample in a study of cytomegalovirus exposure and HLA in healthy donors. Clones were sequenced by immunoSEQ multiplex PCR, and TCRdb holds only the in-frame ones, with some missing. This table holds 170,000 or so clones, about four fifths found once. Specimen: PBMCs. The receptors derive from a boy younger than 10 in good health and CMV-seronegative. The CDR3 runs from the conserved cysteine through the conserved F or W. D genes are given only for firm matches. Clone size appears in some rows only: once, few, many, or a class for an expanded clone.

d_call j_call v_call clone_size cdr3_aa cdr3_nt
. TRBJ1-6 TRBV10-2 . CASSESRLQGSYNSPLHF TGCGCCAGCAGTGAGTCTAGATTGCAGGGGTCCTATAATTCACCCCTCCACTTT
TRBD1 TRBJ1-2 TRBV5-4 . CASSPDPGTGIDGYTF TGTGCCAGCAGCCCAGATCCCGGGACAGGGATTGATGGCTACACCTTC
. TRBJ2-7 TRBV29-1 . CSVDLTGADGQYF TGCAGCGTCGATTTGACAGGAGCCGACGGGCAGTACTTC
. TRBJ2-7 TRBV11-2 . CASSLVSVTWSYEQYF TGTGCCAGCAGCTTAGTTAGCGTCACTTGGTCCTACGAGCAGTACTTC
TRBD1 TRBJ2-1 TRBV14 . CASSRAVGTGIYNEQFF TGTGCCAGCAGCAGGGCTGTTGGGACAGGGATTTACAATGAGCAGTTCTTC
. TRBJ1-2 TRBV9 . CASSAQRRGYTF TGTGCCAGCAGCGCACAAAGGAGGGGCTACACCTTC
TRBD1 TRBJ1-5 TRBV19 . CASSRAGTASILIQAQHF TGTGCCAGTAGCCGAGCCGGGACAGCGAGCATCTTAATCCAGGCCCAGCATTTT
. TRBJ2-1 TRBV11-3 . CASSLGGETNEQFF TGTGCCAGCAGCTTAGGGGGAGAAACCAATGAGCAGTTCTTC
. TRBJ2-7 TRBV6-1 few CASISFGEQYF TGTGCCAGCATTTCTTTCGGCGAGCAGTACTTC
. TRBJ2-7 TRBV11-1 . CASSLLQGRNEQYF TGTGCCAGCAGCTTATTACAGGGGAGGAACGAGCAGTACTTC
. TRBJ2-7 TRBV10-1 . CASSESRQSPYEQYF TGCGCCAGCAGTGAGTCAAGACAGTCCCCATACGAGCAGTACTTC
. TRBJ1-2 TRBV28 . CASRVPGGYTF TGTGCCAGCAGGGTACCAGGTGGCTACACCTTC
. TRBJ2-1 TRBV19 . CASSIDLSTYNEQFF TGTGCCAGTAGTATAGATCTGTCTACCTACAATGAGCAGTTCTTC
. TRBJ1-1 TRBV7-2 . CASKGGTYPTEAFF TGTGCCAGCAAGGGGGGGACTTATCCCACTGAAGCTTTCTTT
TRBD1 TRBJ1-1 TRBV29-1 few CSALGQLNTEAFF TGCAGCGCTTTGGGACAGTTGAACACTGAAGCTTTCTTT
TRBD1 TRBJ1-1 TRBV30 . CAWSADRGNEAFF TGTGCCTGGAGTGCGGACAGGGGGAATGAAGCTTTCTTT
. TRBJ2-1 TRBV6-1 . CASSEYRVLQFF TGTGCCAGCAGTGAATACAGGGTACTACAGTTCTTC
TRBD1 TRBJ1-5 TRBV25-1 . CASSETGDQPQHF TGTGCCAGCAGCGAGACAGGGGATCAGCCCCAGCATTTT
TRBD1 TRBJ1-6 TRBV2 . CASRLQGDNSPLHF TGTGCCAGCAGGTTACAGGGGGATAATTCACCCCTCCACTTT
. TRBJ2-2 TRBV2 . CASSFRQNTGELFF TGTGCCAGCAGTTTCAGACAGAACACCGGGGAGCTGTTTTTT
TRBD2 TRBJ2-3 TRBV19 . CASSIERGPGDTQYF TGTGCCAGTAGTATCGAGCGGGGCCCGGGAGATACGCAGTATTTT
. TRBJ2-3 TRBV2 . CASSEAALYGDTQYF TGTGCCAGCAGTGAGGCAGCGTTGTATGGAGATACGCAGTATTTT
. TRBJ2-7 TRBV9 . CASSLVLSDEQYF TGTGCCAGCAGCTTAGTCCTTAGCGACGAGCAGTACTTC
. TRBJ2-1 TRBV11-1 . CASSLQGRWTNEQFF TGTGCCAGCAGCTTGCAAGGGAGATGGACGAATGAGCAGTTCTTC
. TRBJ2-7 TRBV6-1 . CASSVEGAYEQYF TGTGCCAGCAGTGTTGAGGGAGCTTACGAGCAGTACTTC
TRBD2 TRBJ2-1 TRBV5-4 . CASSLGPGRDSYNEQFF TGTGCCAGCAGCTTGGGCCCAGGGAGGGATTCCTACAATGAGCAGTTCTTC
TRBD2 TRBJ2-7 TRBV5-1 . CASSPLAGVRYEQYF TGCGCCAGCAGCCCACTAGCGGGAGTAAGGTACGAGCAGTACTTC
TRBD1 TRBJ1-6 TRBV5-6 once CASSLGTGLRSSPLHF TGTGCCAGCAGCTTGGGGACAGGGCTAAGGTCTTCACCCCTCCACTTT
. TRBJ1-1 TRBV25-1 . CASSEIYGAFF TGTGCCAGCAGTGAAATCTATGGAGCTTTCTTT
. TRBJ2-1 TRBV5-1 . CASSLGAGSYNEQFF TGCGCCAGCAGCTTGGGAGCGGGCTCCTACAATGAGCAGTTCTTC
TRBD2 TRBJ2-3 TRBV19 . CASTGTSGREGTDTQYF TGTGCCAGTACCGGGACTAGCGGGAGAGAGGGCACAGATACGCAGTATTTT
. TRBJ2-7 TRBV5-1 . CASSPGGNLPYEQYF TGCGCCAGCAGCCCCGGGGGTAATTTACCCTACGAGCAGTACTTC
. TRBJ1-5 TRBV4-1 . CASSQLLRPGDQPQHF TGCGCCAGCAGCCAACTTCTGCGTCCGGGGGATCAGCCCCAGCATTTT
TRBD2 TRBJ2-5 TRBV7-8 once CASSARLAGLKETQYF TGTGCCAGCAGCGCGAGACTAGCGGGATTGAAAGAGACCCAGTACTTC
TRBD2 TRBJ2-1 TRBV4-1 . CASSQERLAVNNEQFF TGCGCCAGCAGCCAAGAAAGGCTAGCGGTCAACAATGAGCAGTTCTTC
TRBD1 TRBJ2-7 TRBV18 few CASSPSRTGEYEQYF TGTGCCAGCTCACCATCGAGGACAGGGGAATACGAGCAGTACTTC
TRBD1 TRBJ1-5 TRBV30 few CAWSVGDRPNQPQHF TGTGCCTGGAGTGTCGGGGACAGGCCCAATCAGCCCCAGCATTTT
TRBD1 TRBJ2-5 TRBV6-6 . CASSYAGTEQYF TGTGCCAGCAGTTACGCAGGGACAGAGCAGTACTTC
TRBD2 TRBJ2-1 TRBV14 . CASSPTGGSYNEQFF TGTGCCAGCAGCCCCACCGGGGGGTCCTACAATGAGCAGTTCTTC
. TRBJ2-7 TRBV19 . CASSIRGSSYEQYF TGTGCCAGTAGTATACGGGGGAGCAGCTACGAGCAGTACTTC
. TRBJ1-2 TRBV6-1 . CASSEAWTNYGYTF TGTGCCAGCAGTGAAGCGTGGACAAACTATGGCTACACCTTC
. TRBJ2-1 TRBV29-1 few CSVEGRTIYNEQFF TGCAGCGTTGAGGGGAGGACGATTTACAATGAGCAGTTCTTC
. TRBJ2-3 TRBV15 once CATSGYRLRGTDTQYF TGTGCCACCAGCGGGTATCGATTACGGGGCACAGATACGCAGTATTTT
TRBD2 TRBJ2-7 TRBV6-1 . CASSEGGGKDEQYF TGTGCCAGCAGTGAAGGGGGAGGGAAGGACGAGCAGTACTTC
. TRBJ2-1 TRBV5-6 . CASLGGEVYNEQFF TGTGCCAGTCTTGGCGGGGAGGTCTACAATGAGCAGTTCTTC
. TRBJ2-3 TRBV10-3 few CAISVGADTQYF TGTGCCATCAGTGTAGGGGCAGATACGCAGTATTTT
. TRBJ1-2 TRBV15 . CATSRDHTGLDYGYTF TGTGCCACCAGCAGAGATCACACAGGGTTGGACTATGGCTACACCTTC
. TRBJ1-5 TRBV15 . CATSRDGGNQPQHF TGTGCCACCAGCAGAGATGGGGGGAACCAGCCCCAGCATTTT
. TRBJ2-7 TRBV6-1 . CASSEVEGLIYEQYF TGTGCCAGCAGTGAAGTGGAGGGTCTCATTTACGAGCAGTACTTC
TRBD2 TRBJ2-3 TRBV30 . CAGGEGGDTQYF TGTGCCGGTGGTGAGGGAGGGGATACGCAGTATTTT
TRBD2 TRBJ2-1 TRBV5-1 once CASSPGGSGTRSYYNEQFF TGCGCCAGCAGCCCGGGAGGTAGCGGAACTCGAAGCTATTACAATGAGCAGTTCTTC
. TRBJ1-2 TRBV29-1 . CSVEFVYGYTF TGCAGCGTTGAATTCGTCTATGGCTACACCTTC
TRBD2 TRBJ2-3 TRBV18 . CASSPVGGPSDTQYF TGTGCCAGCTCACCGGTGGGAGGGCCGTCAGATACGCAGTATTTT
. TRBJ1-5 TRBV27 . CASSLTSRGSYSNQPQHF TGTGCCAGCAGTTTAACGAGCAGGGGATCTTATAGCAATCAGCCCCAGCATTTT